This T cell receptor beta chain was recovered during a study of blood T cell repertoires in COVID-19 (dated by TCRdb to 2018 to 2021). About the study as a whole: Samples covering the acute and convalescent phases of COVID-19 were provided by collaborators in the United States, Italy and Spain. Nearly every sample came with metadata listing a de-identified subject ID, COVID-19 status, age in years and sex. The samples were drawn from two sources: the first 160 participants of the ongoing ImmuneRACE study, and 1,200 or so subjects contributed by 6 global collaborators. HLA class I and class II types, where available, came from metadata supplied by the sample provider rather than from assay-based typing. Subjects who had been exposed to COVID-19, were actively infected with it, or had recovered from it provided the deeply sampled blood TCRbeta repertoires that made up the dataset. A freely available public database, intended as a resource for researchers studying the immune response to SARS-CoV-2, is where the repertoires were released. The material from the prospective study consisted of cDNA or gDNA derived from T cells, B-cell-depleted T cells, or PBMCs. Overall study outcomes, separate from this receptor: The quantity of clinical and demographic metadata differed by source and by participant and was supplied without curation.

Comment on this clone: Its antigen specificity is not known. No much larger clone is present one base from it, and per-base qualities are unavailable.

The immunoSEQ Assay, a bias-controlled multiplex PCR, was used to amplify TCRbeta CDR3 regions from genomic DNA. The paper's data handling went like this. Within the assay, amplification of reference gene primers was used to estimate how many nucleated cells each sample contained. Sequence reads were collapsed and filtered to measure the absolute abundance of every unique TCRbeta CDR3 rearrangement. For each sample, productive Simpson clonality was calculated as the square root of Simpson's diversity index over productive rearrangements. In its TCRdb copy, this immuneACCESS table keeps in-frame sequences only and misses some clones. Where compared with another copy, unresolved V genes explain less than half of these, and the others have no known cause. V and J calls and clone size come straight from that table; D and trimming were deduced from the DNA. In all, the sample holds 200,000 to 300,000 clones, and around four fifths of those were seen once. The ten top clones hold 3.5% to 5% of the sample.

The CDR3 runs 16 amino acids, cysteine and phenylalanine included. Only the CDR3 part of the read is kept: 48 bases, read in frame from the first base. V lost 4 bases and J lost 5 bases, and the count of bases not matched to a germline gene is 12. Based on the germline V gene, the CDR1 and CDR2 sequences are MGHRA and YSYEKL. Each collaborating institution followed its own protocols to collect whole blood in K2EDTA tubes. For TCRbeta analysis, collaborators shipped samples as frozen whole blood, isolated PBMCs, or DNA extracted from either of those sample types. The source of this sequence is a man in his 60s with acute or convalescent COVID-19. The receptor chain draws on TRBV4-1 and TRBJ2-5; 8 of the junction bases match TRBD2. What was sequenced was peripheral blood. The DNA is TGCGCCAGCAGCCCCATCCGGGGGGGCGGCGGGGAGACCCAGTACTTC. Its protein product is CASSPIRGGGGETQYF.